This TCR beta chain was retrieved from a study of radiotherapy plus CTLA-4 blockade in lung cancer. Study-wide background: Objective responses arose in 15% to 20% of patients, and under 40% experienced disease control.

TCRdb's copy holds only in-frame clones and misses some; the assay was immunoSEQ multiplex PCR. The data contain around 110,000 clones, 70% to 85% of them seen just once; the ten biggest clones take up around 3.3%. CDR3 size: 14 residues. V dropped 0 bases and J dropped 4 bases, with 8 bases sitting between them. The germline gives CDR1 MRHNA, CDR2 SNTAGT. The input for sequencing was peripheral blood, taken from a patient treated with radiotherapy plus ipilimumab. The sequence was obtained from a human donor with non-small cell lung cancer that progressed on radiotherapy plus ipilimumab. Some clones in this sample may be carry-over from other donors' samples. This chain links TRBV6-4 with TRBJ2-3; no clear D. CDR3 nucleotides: TGTGCCAGCAGTGACTCGACCCTCTCAGATACGCAGTATTTT. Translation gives CASSDSTLSDTQYF.